This is a list of T cell receptor beta chains from one sample in a study of cytomegalovirus exposure and HLA in healthy donors. The table came from immunoSEQ multiplex PCR; TCRdb's copy has only in-frame clones and leaves some out. Of about 200,000 clones listed, 82% are singletons. Sequenced sample: PBMCs. The receptors shown here come from a woman in her forties or fifties in good health and CMV-seropositive. Both conserved end residues are part of each CDR3. The order of the fields is D gene, clone size, V gene, J gene, CDR3 DNA, CDR3 protein. The D gene is left open where the match is weak. Not all rows give a size; the values are once, few, many and, for expanded clones, a class.

d_gene: TRBD2; abundance: NA; v_gene: TRBV7-9; j_gene: TRBJ2-1; CDR3nt: TGTGCCGCAAGCGGGGTGGGAGCCAATGAGCAGTTCTTC; CDR3aa: CAASGVGANEQFF
d_gene: TRBD1; abundance: few; v_gene: TRBV19; j_gene: TRBJ1-5; CDR3nt: TGTGCCAGTAGCGGGACAGCTAATCAGCCCCAGCATTTT; CDR3aa: CASSGTANQPQHF
d_gene: NA; abundance: NA; v_gene: TRBV12-2; j_gene: TRBJ2-1; CDR3nt: TGTGCAAGTCGCCCTGGGACAGGGGCGCCCTACAATGAGCAGTTCTTC; CDR3aa: CASRPGTGAPYNEQFF
d_gene: TRBD1; abundance: NA; v_gene: TRBV4-1; j_gene: TRBJ1-5; CDR3nt: TGCGCCAGCAGCCAAGTTAGCACAGGGGACCAGCCCCAGCATTTT; CDR3aa: CASSQVSTGDQPQHF
d_gene: TRBD2; abundance: NA; v_gene: TRBV9; j_gene: TRBJ2-1; CDR3nt: TGTGCCAGCAGCGTAGAGGCGGGAGGATCTTACAATGAGCAGTTCTTC; CDR3aa: CASSVEAGGSYNEQFF
d_gene: NA; abundance: NA; v_gene: TRBV7-9; j_gene: TRBJ2-7; CDR3nt: TGTGCCAGCAGCTACGGGGACGAGCAGTACTTC; CDR3aa: CASSYGDEQYF
d_gene: NA; abundance: NA; v_gene: TRBV7-9; j_gene: TRBJ2-2; CDR3nt: TGTGCCAGCAGCCTGGGCCGTATCCCACCCGGGGAGCTGTTTTTT; CDR3aa: CASSLGRIPPGELFF
d_gene: NA; abundance: NA; v_gene: TRBV6-5; j_gene: TRBJ1-3; CDR3nt: TGTGCCAGCAGTCGGGCAGGACAGACTGGAAACACCATATATTTT; CDR3aa: CASSRAGQTGNTIYF
d_gene: TRBD1; abundance: NA; v_gene: TRBV28; j_gene: TRBJ1-4; CDR3nt: TGTGCCAGCAGCAATACAGGGGAATTACTTGAAAAACTGTTTTTT; CDR3aa: CASSNTGELLEKLFF
d_gene: NA; abundance: NA; v_gene: TRBV5-5; j_gene: TRBJ1-3; CDR3nt: TGTGCCAGCAGCGACCGTCAGGGAGGTGGAAACACCATATATTTT; CDR3aa: CASSDRQGGGNTIYF
d_gene: NA; abundance: NA; v_gene: TRBV11-2; j_gene: TRBJ1-1; CDR3nt: TGTGCCAGCAGCTCCAGACAGAGGAACACTGAAGCTTTCTTT; CDR3aa: CASSSRQRNTEAFF
d_gene: NA; abundance: NA; v_gene: TRBV18; j_gene: TRBJ2-2; CDR3nt: TGTGCCACTGGCCGGGAATTCGCCGGGGAGCTGTTTTTT; CDR3aa: CATGREFAGELFF
d_gene: TRBD2; abundance: NA; v_gene: TRBV4-3; j_gene: TRBJ2-3; CDR3nt: TGCGCCAGCAGTCCCGCGGGGGTTAGCACAGATACGCAGTATTTT; CDR3aa: CASSPAGVSTDTQYF
d_gene: NA; abundance: NA; v_gene: TRBV19; j_gene: TRBJ1-1; CDR3nt: TGTGCCAGTAGTCCCAGGGTGAACACTGAAGCTTTCTTT; CDR3aa: CASSPRVNTEAFF
d_gene: NA; abundance: few; v_gene: TRBV19; j_gene: TRBJ2-2; CDR3nt: TGTGCCAGTAGGACAGAGAACACCGGGGAGCTGTTTTTT; CDR3aa: CASRTENTGELFF
d_gene: NA; abundance: few; v_gene: TRBV4-1; j_gene: TRBJ1-6; CDR3nt: TGCGCCAGCAGCCCATGGGGGAGGGGTAATTCACCCCTCCACTTT; CDR3aa: CASSPWGRGNSPLHF
d_gene: NA; abundance: NA; v_gene: TRBV5-1; j_gene: TRBJ2-7; CDR3nt: TGCGCCAGTCGAAAGACAGGTAGCTCCTACGAGCAGTACTTC; CDR3aa: CASRKTGSSYEQYF
d_gene: NA; abundance: NA; v_gene: TRBV30; j_gene: TRBJ2-6; CDR3nt: TGTGCCTGGGACAACTCTGGGGCCAACGGCCTGACTTTC; CDR3aa: CAWDNSGANGLTF
d_gene: TRBD1; abundance: NA; v_gene: TRBV10-3; j_gene: TRBJ1-5; CDR3nt: TGTGCCATCAGTGAGAGTGGGACGGACAGGGAAAGTTTCAGCAATCAGCCCCAGCATTTT; CDR3aa: CAISESGTDRESFSNQPQHF
d_gene: NA; abundance: NA; v_gene: TRBV7-9; j_gene: TRBJ1-6; CDR3nt: TGTGCCAGCAGCCCCACGGTGGGGGGGAGCAATTCACCCCTCCACTTT; CDR3aa: CASSPTVGGSNSPLHF
d_gene: NA; abundance: NA; v_gene: TRBV19; j_gene: TRBJ1-4; CDR3nt: TGTGCCAGTTGGGGGGGGACCCGAGAAAAACTGTTTTTT; CDR3aa: CASWGGTREKLFF
d_gene: TRBD2; abundance: NA; v_gene: TRBV2; j_gene: TRBJ2-7; CDR3nt: TGTGCCAGCAGTGAAGCCGGGGGTAGCGGGGGGTGGTACGAGCAGTACTTC; CDR3aa: CASSEAGGSGGWYEQYF
d_gene: TRBD1; abundance: once; v_gene: TRBV18; j_gene: TRBJ1-1; CDR3nt: TGTGCCAGCTCACCAGGACAGGGGCAATGGACTGAAGCTTTCTTT; CDR3aa: CASSPGQGQWTEAFF
d_gene: NA; abundance: NA; v_gene: TRBV20-1; j_gene: TRBJ2-5; CDR3nt: TGCAGTGCTACGGGTCTGGAGACCCAGTACTTC; CDR3aa: CSATGLETQYF
d_gene: TRBD1; abundance: NA; v_gene: TRBV28; j_gene: TRBJ1-5; CDR3nt: TGTGCCAGCAGTTCGCCGGGACAGGGACGTCAGCCCCAGCATTTT; CDR3aa: CASSSPGQGRQPQHF
d_gene: NA; abundance: once; v_gene: TRBV2; j_gene: TRBJ1-5; CDR3nt: TGTGCCAGCAGTACCCGAAAACAGGCTCAGCCCCAGCATTTT; CDR3aa: CASSTRKQAQPQHF
d_gene: TRBD1; abundance: few; v_gene: TRBV28; j_gene: TRBJ2-2; CDR3nt: TGTGCCAGCAGTCCCGGGACAGGGGGCTTCGGGGAGCTGTTTTTT; CDR3aa: CASSPGTGGFGELFF
d_gene: TRBD2; abundance: once; v_gene: TRBV27; j_gene: TRBJ2-7; CDR3nt: TGTGCCAGTCTTAGACTAGCGGGGGCCTCCTACGAGCAGTACTTC; CDR3aa: CASLRLAGASYEQYF
d_gene: TRBD2; abundance: NA; v_gene: TRBV5-6; j_gene: TRBJ2-5; CDR3nt: TGTGCCAGCAGCTTGGACGCGGGGGGGCGGGAGACCCAGTACTTC; CDR3aa: CASSLDAGGRETQYF
d_gene: TRBD1; abundance: NA; v_gene: TRBV6-5; j_gene: TRBJ1-6; CDR3nt: TGTGCCAGCAGTGGACAGGTAAGGTATTCACCCCTCCACTTT; CDR3aa: CASSGQVRYSPLHF
d_gene: TRBD1; abundance: NA; v_gene: TRBV28; j_gene: TRBJ1-1; CDR3nt: TGTGCCAGCAGTTTAGAGGATGGGACAGCTTACATGAACACTGAAGCTTTCTTT; CDR3aa: CASSLEDGTAYMNTEAFF
d_gene: TRBD1; abundance: NA; v_gene: TRBV6-5; j_gene: TRBJ2-1; CDR3nt: TGTGCCAGCAGCAGGGGAGACAGGGAGAATGAGCAGTTCTTC; CDR3aa: CASSRGDRENEQFF
d_gene: TRBD1; abundance: NA; v_gene: TRBV19; j_gene: TRBJ2-7; CDR3nt: TGTGCCAGTAGTATTGGACAGGGATACGAGCAGTACTTC; CDR3aa: CASSIGQGYEQYF
d_gene: TRBD1; abundance: NA; v_gene: TRBV7-2; j_gene: TRBJ2-1; CDR3nt: TGTGCCAGCAGCCTACCGGGACAGGGGAGCACCAATGAGCAGTTCTTC; CDR3aa: CASSLPGQGSTNEQFF
d_gene: TRBD1; abundance: few; v_gene: TRBV5-1; j_gene: TRBJ1-4; CDR3nt: TGCGCCAGCAGCAGGACAGGGGGTGTGAATGAAAAACTGTTTTTT; CDR3aa: CASSRTGGVNEKLFF
d_gene: TRBD2; abundance: NA; v_gene: TRBV10-1; j_gene: TRBJ2-1; CDR3nt: TGCGCCAGCAGTGAATCTAGCGGGAGTCTTGGGCAGTTCTTC; CDR3aa: CASSESSGSLGQFF
d_gene: TRBD1; abundance: NA; v_gene: TRBV15; j_gene: TRBJ2-1; CDR3nt: TGTGCCACCCAGACAGGGACCTACAATGAGCAGTTCTTC; CDR3aa: CATQTGTYNEQFF
d_gene: NA; abundance: NA; v_gene: TRBV7-9; j_gene: TRBJ2-2; CDR3nt: TGTGCCAGCAGCCTGTGGAGGGGCACCGGGGAGCTGTTTTTT; CDR3aa: CASSLWRGTGELFF
d_gene: NA; abundance: NA; v_gene: TRBV7-9; j_gene: TRBJ2-7; CDR3nt: TGTGCCAGCAGCTCCCCAGGGTCCTACGAGCAGTACTTC; CDR3aa: CASSSPGSYEQYF
d_gene: TRBD2; abundance: NA; v_gene: TRBV27; j_gene: TRBJ2-3; CDR3nt: TGTGCCAGCAGAACGGTGCTAGCGGGGGGTAGGACGCAGTATTTT; CDR3aa: CASRTVLAGGRTQYF
d_gene: NA; abundance: NA; v_gene: TRBV11-2; j_gene: TRBJ1-2; CDR3nt: TGTGCCAGCAGCTTCACAGGGTCCGATGGCTACACCTTC; CDR3aa: CASSFTGSDGYTF
d_gene: TRBD2; abundance: NA; v_gene: TRBV5-4; j_gene: TRBJ2-5; CDR3nt: TGTGCCAGCAGCCGTTCGATTAGCGGGACGCAACAAGAGACCCAGTACTTC; CDR3aa: CASSRSISGTQQETQYF
d_gene: NA; abundance: NA; v_gene: TRBV2; j_gene: TRBJ1-2; CDR3nt: TGTGCCAGCAGTGACAGGGGTAACTATGGCTACACCTTC; CDR3aa: CASSDRGNYGYTF
d_gene: TRBD1; abundance: NA; v_gene: TRBV6-5; j_gene: TRBJ2-3; CDR3nt: TGTGCCAGCAGCCTTGAACAGGGGCCGAGGGATACGCAGTATTTT; CDR3aa: CASSLEQGPRDTQYF
d_gene: TRBD1; abundance: NA; v_gene: TRBV28; j_gene: TRBJ2-5; CDR3nt: TGTGCCAGCCGGGGACAGGGAAGGGAGACCCAGTACTTC; CDR3aa: CASRGQGRETQYF
d_gene: TRBD1; abundance: NA; v_gene: TRBV6-6; j_gene: TRBJ1-4; CDR3nt: TGTGCCAGCAGTTATTCTATCAGGGGGCGGGGTAAACTGTTTTTT; CDR3aa: CASSYSIRGRGKLFF
d_gene: TRBD1; abundance: NA; v_gene: TRBV5-1; j_gene: TRBJ2-7; CDR3nt: TGCGCCAGCAGCCCCCGGGACAGGACCCCCAGCTCCTACGAGCAGTACTTC; CDR3aa: CASSPRDRTPSSYEQYF
d_gene: TRBD1; abundance: NA; v_gene: TRBV19; j_gene: TRBJ2-1; CDR3nt: TGTGCCAGTAGTCTACCGGGACAGGGGGCTAGCAATGAGCAGTTCTTC; CDR3aa: CASSLPGQGASNEQFF
d_gene: TRBD1; abundance: NA; v_gene: TRBV28; j_gene: TRBJ2-7; CDR3nt: TGTGCCAGCAGGACGGGACAGGGCCGTGAGCAGTACTTC; CDR3aa: CASRTGQGREQYF
d_gene: NA; abundance: many; v_gene: TRBV5-4; j_gene: TRBJ1-1; CDR3nt: TGTGCCAGCAGCATACCAGGGGAGGCTTTCTTT; CDR3aa: CASSIPGEAFF
d_gene: NA; abundance: NA; v_gene: TRBV30; j_gene: TRBJ1-2; CDR3nt: TGTGCCTGGAGGCCCGACAGGTTTAAGGATGGCTACACCTTC; CDR3aa: CAWRPDRFKDGYTF
d_gene: NA; abundance: NA; v_gene: TRBV18; j_gene: TRBJ2-4; CDR3nt: TGTGCCAGCTCACCAGCAGTGGTGGAGGCCAAAAACAGTCAGTACTTC; CDR3aa: CASSPAVVEAKNSQYF
d_gene: TRBD1; abundance: NA; v_gene: TRBV29-1; j_gene: TRBJ2-7; CDR3nt: TGCAGCGTGACCCGGGACAGGGAGGGCGAGCAGTACTTC; CDR3aa: CSVTRDREGEQYF
d_gene: NA; abundance: NA; v_gene: TRBV18; j_gene: TRBJ2-1; CDR3nt: TGTGCCAGCTCACCGCTGGACAGCTCCTACAATGAGCAGTTCTTC; CDR3aa: CASSPLDSSYNEQFF
d_gene: NA; abundance: NA; v_gene: TRBV9; j_gene: TRBJ2-7; CDR3nt: TGTGCCAGCAGCCCAAGACTCAGCCACTACGAGCAGTACTTC; CDR3aa: CASSPRLSHYEQYF
d_gene: NA; abundance: NA; v_gene: TRBV15; j_gene: TRBJ2-5; CDR3nt: TGTGCCACCAGCAGAGATAGCCAGGGGGAGACCCAGTACTTC; CDR3aa: CATSRDSQGETQYF
d_gene: TRBD1; abundance: NA; v_gene: TRBV28; j_gene: TRBJ2-1; CDR3nt: TGTGCCAGCAGGGCCCGGGACAGCGAGCAGTTCTTC; CDR3aa: CASRARDSEQFF
d_gene: TRBD2; abundance: few; v_gene: TRBV18; j_gene: TRBJ2-7; CDR3nt: TGTGCCAGCTCACCCGAGGCGGGGGTCCACTACGAGCAGTACTTC; CDR3aa: CASSPEAGVHYEQYF
d_gene: TRBD1; abundance: NA; v_gene: TRBV2; j_gene: TRBJ2-3; CDR3nt: TGTGCCAACCGAATGTCGGGACAGGGTACAGATACGCAGTATTTT; CDR3aa: CANRMSGQGTDTQYF